This T cell receptor (beta chain) was captured in a study of blood T cell repertoires in COVID-19. V gave up 1 base and J gave up 7 bases, with 9 bases separating them. The CDR3 spans 13 residues. CDR1 and CDR2 from the germline V gene are SGHTS and YDEGEE. This clone appeared a single time. Libraries were prepared by immunoSEQ multiplex PCR; TCRdb keeps only in-frame clonotypes and omits some of them. Altogether a few hundred thousand clones are present, around 91% being singletons, with the ten largest covering 2.4%. Sequenced material: PBMCs or T cells enriched from blood (not recorded which). The chain carries TRBV5-8 and TRBJ1-5; TRBD1 is a possible D gene (5 bases). The TCR was taken from a woman between 18 and 30 years old who had recovered from COVID-19. CDR3 sequence reads: CASSLSGGQPQHF. The DNA of the CDR3 is TGTGCCAGCAGCTTGTCCGGGGGGCAGCCCCAGCATTTT. Full variable domain (rest looked up from reference TRBV5-8 and TRBJ1-5): EAGVTQSPTHLIKTRGQQATLRCSPISGHTSVYWYQQALGLGLQFLLWYDEGEERNRGNFPPRFSGRQFPNYSSELNVNALELEDSALYLCASSLSGGQPQHFGDGTRLSIL.